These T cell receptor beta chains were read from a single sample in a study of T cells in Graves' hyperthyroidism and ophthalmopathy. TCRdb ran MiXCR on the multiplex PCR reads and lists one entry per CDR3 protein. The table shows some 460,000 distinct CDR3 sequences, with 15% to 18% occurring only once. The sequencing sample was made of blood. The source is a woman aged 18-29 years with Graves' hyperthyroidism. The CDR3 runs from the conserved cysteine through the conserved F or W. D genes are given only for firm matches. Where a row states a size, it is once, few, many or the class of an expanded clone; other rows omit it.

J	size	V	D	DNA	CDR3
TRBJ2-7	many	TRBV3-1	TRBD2	TGTGCCAGCAGCCTATCTAGCGGGGCCCGGGGCGAGCAGTACTTC	CASSLSSGARGEQYF
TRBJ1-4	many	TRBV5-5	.	TGTGCCAGCAGCCAGGAATGGGGCAGCGAAAAACTGTTTTTT	CASSQEWGSEKLFF
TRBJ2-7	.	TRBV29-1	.	TGCAGCGCTCCCTCCCCCAGATACGAGCAGTACTTC	CSAPSPRYEQYF
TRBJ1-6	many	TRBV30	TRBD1	TGTGCCTGGTCGCGACAGGGGAATTCACCCCTCCACTTT	CAWSRQGNSPLHF
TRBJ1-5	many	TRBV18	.	TGTGCCAGCTCACCAGGGGGGGCGCTTCAGCCCCAGCATTTT	CASSPGGALQPQHF
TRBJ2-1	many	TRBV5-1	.	TGCGCCAGCAGCTTGGAGGGGGTTGGTGAGCAGTTCTTC	CASSLEGVGEQFF
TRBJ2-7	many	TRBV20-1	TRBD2	TGCAGTGCTGGGGGACTAGCGGGGGGTTACGAGCAGTACTTC	CSAGGLAGGYEQYF
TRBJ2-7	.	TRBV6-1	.	TGTGCCAGCAGTGATTGGTTCAGGGAGATTATCGACTACGAGCAGTACTTC	CASSDWFREIIDYEQYF
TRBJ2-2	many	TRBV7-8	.	TGTGCCAGCAGCCCCTCAATGACAACGAACACCGGGGAGCTGTTTTTT	CASSPSMTTNTGELFF
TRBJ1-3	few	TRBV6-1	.	TGTGCCAGCAGTTGGGGCCCGAACACCATATATTTT	CASSWGPNTIYF
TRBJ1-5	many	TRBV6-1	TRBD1	TGTGCCAGCAAGAGCAGGGGGTATCAGCCCCAGCATTTT	CASKSRGYQPQHF
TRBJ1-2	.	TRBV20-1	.	TGCAGTGCTAGACGGAGAGGGACTAACTATGGCTACACCTTC	CSARRRGTNYGYTF